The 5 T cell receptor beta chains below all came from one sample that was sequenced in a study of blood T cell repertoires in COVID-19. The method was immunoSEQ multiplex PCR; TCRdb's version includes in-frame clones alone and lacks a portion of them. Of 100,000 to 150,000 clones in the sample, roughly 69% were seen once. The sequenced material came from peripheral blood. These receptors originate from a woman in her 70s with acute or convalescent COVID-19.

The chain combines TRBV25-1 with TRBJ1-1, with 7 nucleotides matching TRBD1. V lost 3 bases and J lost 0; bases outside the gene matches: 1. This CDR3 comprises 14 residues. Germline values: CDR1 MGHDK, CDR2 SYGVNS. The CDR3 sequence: CASSDRGMNTEAFF. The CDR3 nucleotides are TGTGCCAGCAGTGACAGGGGGATGAACACTGAAGCTTTCTTT.

This chain's CDR3 is CASSDITGGHTEAFF. As DNA, the CDR3 is TGTGCCAGCAGTGACATAACAGGGGGGCACACTGAAGCTTTCTTT. The gene calls are TRBV6-1 and TRBJ1-1; TRBD1 agrees at 8 bases. The CDR3 covers 15 residues. Germline CDR1 and CDR2: MNHNS and SASEGT. J was trimmed by 3 bases and V by 3 bases; bases with no gene match: 6.

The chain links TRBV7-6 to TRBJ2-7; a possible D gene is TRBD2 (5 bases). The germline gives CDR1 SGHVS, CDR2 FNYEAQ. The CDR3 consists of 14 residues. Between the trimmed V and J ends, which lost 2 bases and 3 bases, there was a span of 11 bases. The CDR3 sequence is CASSLSGSHYEQYF. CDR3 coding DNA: TGTGCCAGCAGCTTAAGCGGCTCTCACTACGAGCAGTACTTC.

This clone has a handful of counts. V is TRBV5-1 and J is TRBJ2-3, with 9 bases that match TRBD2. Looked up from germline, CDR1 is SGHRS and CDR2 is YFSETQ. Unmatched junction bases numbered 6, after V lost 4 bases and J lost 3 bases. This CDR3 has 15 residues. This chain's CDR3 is CASSGGTSRTDTQYF. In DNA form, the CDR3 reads TGCGCCAGCAGCGGGGGGACTAGCCGAACAGATACGCAGTATTTT. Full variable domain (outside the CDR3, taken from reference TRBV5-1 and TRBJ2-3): KAGVTQTPRYLIKTRGQQVTLSCSPISGHRSVSWYQQTPGQGLQFLFEYFSETQRNKGNFPGRFSGRQFSNSRSEMNVSTLELGDSALYLCASSGGTSRTDTQYFGPGTRLTVL.

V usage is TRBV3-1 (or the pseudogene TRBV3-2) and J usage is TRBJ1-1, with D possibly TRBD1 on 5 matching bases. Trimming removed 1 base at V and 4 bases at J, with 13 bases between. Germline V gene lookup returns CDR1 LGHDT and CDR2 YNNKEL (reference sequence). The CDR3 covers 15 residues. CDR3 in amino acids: CASSQGAGPGTEAFF. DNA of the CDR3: TGTGCCAGCAGCCAAGGCGCAGGGCCTGGCACTGAAGCTTTCTTT.